What follows are 31 T cell receptor beta chains derived from one specimen sequenced in a study of shared clonotypes between healthy human individuals. Sequencing used immunoSEQ multiplex PCR; TCRdb keeps in-frame clones, though not all of them. The sample has some 2,500,000 clones, less than 95% seen once. Sequencing was carried out using naive CD4+ T cells from PBMCs. Subset given: CD45RA+ positively selected. The receptors shown here come from a man between 18 and 29 years old in good health. Some clones in this sample may be carry-over from other donors' samples.

The V gene is TRBV7-8, the J gene TRBJ2-5; 9 bases match TRBD1. The V gene's germline CDR1 is SGHVS and CDR2 FQNEAQ. V trimming: 5 bases; J trimming: 4 bases; junction bases outside the gene matches: 2. This CDR3 is built from 13 residues. CDR3 DNA sequence: TGTGCCAGCAGCCCGGGACAGGGAGAGACCCAGTACTTC. It codes for CASSPGQGETQYF. The variable domain in full, completed from reference TRBV7-8 and TRBJ2-5, reads GAGVSQSPRYKVAKRGQDVALRCDPISGHVSLFWYQQALGQGPEFLTYFQNEAQLDKSGLPSDRFFAERPEGSVSTLKIQRTQQEDSAVYLCASSPGQGETQYFGPGTRLLVL.

CDR3 sequence (DNA): TGTGCCAGCAGCTTGGGGCTAGCGGAGTCTTACGAGCAGTACTTC. This gives the protein CASSLGLAESYEQYF. The chain is built from TRBV7-7 and TRBJ2-7, with 7 bases matching TRBD2. CDR1 and CDR2 (germline): SSHAT, FNYEAQ (reference sequence). The ends lost 3 bases at V and 4 bases at J; junction bases unmatched: 9. The CDR3 is 15 amino acids.

The V call is TRBV27, the J call TRBJ2-1; possibly TRBD1 for D (8 bases). This CDR3 spans 16 amino acids. Germline V lookup: CDR1 MNHEY, CDR2 SMNVEV (reference sequence). Trimming shortened V by 5 bases and J by 4 bases, and 18 bases separated the two germline ends. The CDR3: CASSAPTGGAYNEQFF. The CDR3 coding sequence is TGTGCCAGCAGTGCGCCAACAGGGGGGGCGTACAATGAGCAGTTCTTC.

The V and J genes are TRBV2 and TRBJ1-2; TRBD1 is a possible D gene (6 bases). Trimming removed 5 bases at V and 2 bases at J, with 15 bases between. Germline CDR1 reads SNHLY; CDR2 reads FYNNEI. The CDR3 runs to 15 residues. The CDR3 reads CASSQVGATNYGYTF. CDR3 nucleotide sequence: TGTGCCAGCAGTCAAGTGGGGGCAACCAACTATGGCTACACCTTC.

The chain employs TRBV2 and TRBJ2-1; 12 positions agree with TRBD1. After removal of 6 bases from V and 8 bases from J, the junction contained 8 bases not matched to a gene. Germline assignment: CDR1 SNHLY and CDR2 FYNNEI. There are 15 residues in the CDR3. The CDR3 spells CASRWGTGGIDEQFF. The CDR3 DNA is TGTGCCAGCAGGTGGGGGACAGGGGGCATCGATGAGCAGTTCTTC.

The chain carries TRBV7-8 and TRBJ2-3; maybe TRBD2 (5 bases). V was cut by 6 bases and J by 1 base, with 8 bases left in between. The V gene's germline CDR1 is SGHVS and CDR2 FQNEAQ. The length of the CDR3 is 13 residues. The CDR3 loop is CASRAGGTDTQYF. CDR3 sequence (DNA): TGTGCCAGCAGGGCGGGTGGCACAGATACGCAGTATTTT.

This chain connects TRBV7-9 to TRBJ1-1, with 9 bases lining up with TRBD1. CDR1 is SEHNR and CDR2 is FQNEAQ in the germline V gene (reference sequence). CDR3 length: 14 residues. V lost 7 bases to trimming and J lost 3 bases; unmatched junction nucleotides: 6. CDR3 residues: CASNQGQGYTEAFF. The CDR3 DNA reads TGTGCCAGCAACCAGGGACAGGGCTACACTGAAGCTTTCTTT.

J is TRBJ1-5 and V is TRBV5-8; tentatively, D is TRBD1 (5 bases). The CDR3 has 13 amino acids. Germline CDR1 and CDR2: SGHTS and YDEGEE. Trimming cost V 4 bases and J 5 bases, with 10 bases left between them. CDR3 nucleotide sequence: TGTGCCAGCAGCGGGCAGGGACATCAGCCCCAGCATTTT. This translates into CASSGQGHQPQHF. Using reference TRBV5-8 and TRBJ1-5 for the parts outside the CDR3, the full variable domain is EAGVTQSPTHLIKTRGQQATLRCSPISGHTSVYWYQQALGLGLQFLLWYDEGEERNRGNFPPRFSGRQFPNYSSELNVNALELEDSALYLCASSGQGHQPQHFGDGTRLSIL.

The gene calls are TRBV30 and TRBJ2-1, with TRBD2 identical over 8 bases. Germline lookup yields CDR1 GTSNPN and CDR2 SVGIG (reference sequence). This CDR3 is built from 15 residues. Trimming took 7 bases from V and 3 from J; bases not matched to a gene: 11. In nucleotides, the CDR3 is TGTGCCTACTCCAAGGTAGCGGGATTCTACAATGAGCAGTTCTTC. Translated: CAYSKVAGFYNEQFF. Full variable domain (outside the CDR3, taken from reference TRBV30 and TRBJ2-1): SQTIHQWPATLVQPVGSPLSLECTVEGTSNPNLYWYRQAAGRGLQLLFYSVGIGQISSEVPQNLSASRPQDRQFILSSKKLLLSDSGFYLCAYSKVAGFYNEQFFGPGTRLTVL.

This clone occurred once. The sample has other DNA sequences that encode this CDR3 too. The V call is TRBV7-8, the J call TRBJ2-1; 10 bases map to TRBD2. The CDR3 is 14 residues long. The germline gives CDR1 SGHVS, CDR2 FQNEAQ. Trimming took 2 bases from V and 8 from J; bases not matched to a gene: 3. CDR3 nucleotide sequence: TGTGCCAGCAGCTTACTAGCGGGAGTGGATGAGCAGTTCTTC. It translates to CASSLLAGVDEQFF.

The chain carries TRBV5-1 and TRBJ1-3, with D unclear. CDR1 SGHRS and CDR2 YFSETQ come from the germline V gene. V was cut by 0 bases and J by 0 bases, with 10 bases left in between. The CDR3 consists of 16 residues. CDR3 nucleotides: TGCGCCAGCAGCTTGGAGGGCGGGATCTCTGGAAACACCATATATTTT. Translation gives CASSLEGGISGNTIYF.

The rearrangement links TRBV7-9 to TRBJ2-5; D assignment may be TRBD1 or TRBD2 (5 bases each). The CDR3 extends over 16 amino acids. Per germline, CDR1 SEHNR and CDR2 FQNEAQ (reference sequence). V lost 4 bases to trimming and J lost 4 bases, with 19 bases between them. CDR3 loop: CASSYGTVGAGETQYF. The CDR3 DNA is TGTGCCAGCAGCTACGGGACCGTCGGGGCGGGAGAGACCCAGTACTTC. The full variable domain, its missing parts supplied by reference TRBV7-9 and TRBJ2-5, is DTGVSQNPRHKITKRGQNVTFRCDPISEHNRLYWYRQTLGQGPEFLTYFQNEAQLEKSRLLSDRFSAERPKGSFSTLEIQRTEQGDSAMYLCASSYGTVGAGETQYFGPGTRLLVL.

V gene TRBV7-3 combines with J gene TRBJ2-2; D not certain. V gave up 3 bases and J gave up 2 bases, with 7 bases separating them. The CDR3 runs 14 residues. Per germline, CDR1 SGHTA and CDR2 FQGTGA. As DNA, the CDR3 is TGTGCCAGCAGCTTCATGGTCAACACCGGGGAGCTGTTTTTT. Translation: CASSFMVNTGELFF.

The V gene is TRBV10-3, the J gene TRBJ2-5; D is unresolved. The CDR3 sequence is 14 residues long. Germline CDR1 and CDR2: ENHRY and SYGVKD. Trimming took 3 bases from V and 10 from J, leaving 18 bases between them. The CDR3 coding sequence is TGTGCCATCAGTGAACAAAGTCCATGGGCGGACCAGTACTTC. Residues: CAISEQSPWADQYF.

The rearrangement links TRBV29-1 to TRBJ2-4; perhaps TRBD1 as D (5 bases). Germline V CDR1 and CDR2: SQVTM, ANQGSEA. V gave up 1 base and J gave up 3 bases, with 7 bases separating them. The CDR3 extends over 13 amino acids. For the CDR3, the DNA is TGCAGCGTTGAAGGCGACAGCAAAAACATTCAGTACTTC. Translated, it gives CSVEGDSKNIQYF.

The chain is built from TRBV6-1 and TRBJ2-1; TRBD2 aligns across 7 bases. CDR3 size: 14 residues. The germline V gene has CDR1 MNHNS and CDR2 SASEGT. J lost 0 bases, V lost 7 bases, and 3 bases had no gene match. CDR3 DNA: TGTGCCAGCACCCAGCGGGGCTCCTACAATGAGCAGTTCTTC. Translated, it gives CASTQRGSYNEQFF.

The genes are TRBV28 and TRBJ2-4, with D possibly TRBD1 on 5 matching bases. With 5 bases removed from V and 1 base from J, the gap between germline ends came to 21 bases. Germline loops: CDR1 MDHEN, CDR2 SYDVKM. The CDR3 loop spans 18 amino acids. The CDR3 protein is CASSPRQYIERAKNIQYF. CDR3 DNA: TGTGCCAGCAGTCCCCGACAGTATATTGAGAGGGCCAAAAACATTCAGTACTTC.

Comment on this clone: The sample carries other DNA sequences with the same CDR3. The rearrangement links TRBV5-1 to TRBJ2-5, with D tentatively TRBD2 (6 bases). Germline loops: CDR1 SGHRS, CDR2 YFSETQ. Trimming removed 3 bases from V and 1 base from J, with 7 bases in between. The CDR3 is 13 amino acids. The CDR3 protein is CASSSGVQETQYF. The CDR3 region has the DNA TGCGCCAGCAGCTCGGGGGTCCAAGAGACCCAGTACTTC.

This sequence joins TRBV7-9 and TRBJ2-7; D is possibly TRBD2 (6 bases). The CDR3 contains 11 residues. Between the trimmed V and J ends, which lost 2 bases and 9 bases, there was a span of 8 bases. Germline lookup yields CDR1 SEHNR and CDR2 FQNEAQ (reference sequence). This CDR3 reads CASSLSEGQYF. In DNA form, the CDR3 reads TGTGCCAGCAGCTTATCGGAGGGGCAGTACTTC.

A single count supports this clone. This chain uses TRBV7-2 with TRBJ2-1; 9 positions agree with TRBD1. Germline CDR1 is SGHTA and CDR2 is FQGNSA. V lost 5 bases to trimming and J lost 2 bases; unmatched junction nucleotides: 4. The CDR3 has 15 amino acids. CDR3 DNA: TGTGCCAGCAGCCAACAGGGGGCCACCTACAATGAGCAGTTCTTC. Amino acid sequence: CASSQQGATYNEQFF.

Notes on this clone: The same CDR3 also results from other DNA sequences found in this sample. The V call is TRBV5-1, the J call TRBJ1-2, with TRBD1 as a possible D gene (5 bases). Germline assignment: CDR1 SGHRS and CDR2 YFSETQ. The V end lost 4 bases, the J end lost 5 bases, and 12 bases lay between the germline ends. This CDR3 has 13 residues. The CDR3 DNA is TGCGCCAGCAGCCCCGGGACGGGATATGGCTACACCTTC. Translating it yields CASSPGTGYGYTF.

CDR3 amino acids: CASSRGGGSLNEQFF. The CDR3 DNA reads as TGTGCCAGCAGCCGCGGAGGGGGCTCCTTGAATGAGCAGTTCTTC. The chain couples TRBV7-9 to TRBJ2-1; possible D gene TRBD1, 7 bases. Germline CDR1 reads SEHNR; CDR2 reads FQNEAQ (reference sequence). Deletions cut 5 bases from V and 7 bases from J, with 18 bases between. There are 15 residues in the CDR3.

Regarding this clone: In the same sample, other DNA sequences code for this CDR3. The V gene is TRBV5-4, the J gene TRBJ1-5; D may be TRBD1 (5 bases). The CDR3 is 14 amino acids. Germline V lookup: CDR1 SGHNT, CDR2 YYREEE (reference sequence). Trimming left V 4 bases short and J 1 base short, with 9 bases between. The CDR3 is CASSLGGSNQPQHF. The CDR3, as DNA: TGTGCCAGCAGCCTTGGGGGAAGCAATCAGCCCCAGCATTTT. The whole variable domain, filled in from reference TRBV5-4 and TRBJ1-5, reads ETGVTQSPTHLIKTRGQQVTLRCSSQSGHNTVSWYQQALGQGPQFIFQYYREEENGRGNFPPRFSGLQFPNYSSELNVNALELDDSALYLCASSLGGSNQPQHFGDGTRLSIL.

Note on this clone: This same CDR3 is encoded by further DNA sequences in the sample. The genes are TRBV6-1 and TRBJ2-7; D gene ambiguous. Germline V gene lookup returns CDR1 MNHNS and CDR2 SASEGT. V lost 2 bases to trimming and J lost 2 bases, with 10 bases between them. CDR3 length: 14 amino acids. The CDR3 spells CASSENGGPYEQYF. The DNA of the CDR3 is TGTGCCAGCAGTGAAAATGGCGGCCCCTACGAGCAGTACTTC.

This chain links TRBV5-1 with TRBJ2-2, with D maybe TRBD2 (5 bases). CDR1 and CDR2 (germline): SGHRS, YFSETQ. This CDR3 region has 15 residues. The V gene lost 0 bases and the J gene lost 2 bases, with 8 bases spanning the gap. The CDR3 DNA reads as TGCGCCAGCAGCTTGGCAGCGGACAACACCGGGGAGCTGTTTTTT. It specifies CASSLAADNTGELFF.

This clone was observed once. The chain employs TRBV27 and TRBJ2-7, with 9 bases identical to TRBD1. Germline V lookup: CDR1 MNHEY, CDR2 SMNVEV (reference sequence). CDR3 length: 12 residues. With 8 bases clipped from V and 6 bases from J, the junction kept 5 bases outside the gene matches. The CDR3 DNA sequence: TGTGCCAGCCGAGTGACAGGGGGCGAGCAGTACTTC. As protein: CASRVTGGEQYF.

V is TRBV7-2 and J is TRBJ1-1; 8 nucleotides line up with TRBD1. The junction had 8 bases not matched to a gene; V was cut back by 3 bases and J by 8 bases. This CDR3 spans 14 amino acids. Germline V CDR1 and CDR2: SGHTA, FQGNSA. CDR3 nucleotide sequence: TGTGCCAGCAGCTTGATGGGCCAGGGGGCGGAAGCTTTCTTT. It translates to CASSLMGQGAEAFF.

This chain uses TRBV19 with TRBJ2-2; D possibly corresponds to TRBD2 (6 bases). The CDR3 length is 14 residues. V was clipped by 8 bases and J by 3 bases, with 13 bases between them. Germline V CDR1 and CDR2: LNHDA, SQIVND (reference sequence). The CDR3 DNA sequence: TGTGCCAGTGCTACCTGGGACTACACCGGGGAGCTGTTTTTT. Amino acids: CASATWDYTGELFF.

This clone was seen only a few times. Other DNA sequences in the same sample also yield this CDR3. The V gene is TRBV28, the J gene TRBJ1-1; no clear D gene. The CDR3 is made up of 13 amino acids. V shed 3 bases and J shed 0 bases, with 5 bases lying between them. Germline assignment: CDR1 MDHEN and CDR2 SYDVKM. This chain's CDR3 is CASSFGLNTEAFF. The CDR3 nucleotides read TGTGCCAGCAGTTTCGGACTGAACACTGAAGCTTTCTTT. Filled out from reference TRBV28 and TRBJ1-1, the complete variable domain reads DVKVTQSSRYLVKRTGEKVFLECVQDMDHENMFWYRQDPGLGLRLIYFSYDVKMKEKGDIPEGYSVSREKKERFSLILESASTNQTSMYLCASSFGLNTEAFFGQGTRLTVV.

This rearrangement joins TRBV15 to TRBJ2-1; 13 bases fit TRBD2. The CDR3 sequence is 14 residues long. The ends lost 5 bases at V and 8 bases at J; junction bases unmatched: 3. Germline CDR1 and CDR2: LNHNV and YYDKDF (reference sequence). This CDR3 reads CATSPGLAGYEQFF. The DNA of the CDR3 is TGTGCCACCAGCCCGGGACTAGCGGGATATGAGCAGTTCTTC. Full variable domain (missing parts from reference TRBV15 and TRBJ2-1): DAMVIQNPRYQVTQFGKPVTLSCSQTLNHNVMYWYQQKSSQAPKLLFHYYDKDFNNEADTPDNFQSRRPNTSFCFLDIRSPGLGDTAMYLCATSPGLAGYEQFFGPGTRLTVL.

For this clone: This same CDR3 is encoded by further DNA sequences in the sample. The rearrangement uses TRBV18 and TRBJ1-2, with TRBD1 identical over 8 bases. Germline values: CDR1 KGHSH, CDR2 LQKENI. This CDR3 comprises 15 residues. The junction had 4 bases not matched to a gene; V was cut back by 2 bases and J by 2 bases. CDR3 sequence reads: CASSPGQGGNYGYTF. The CDR3 DNA follows: TGTGCCAGCTCACCAGGACAGGGAGGCAACTATGGCTACACCTTC.